This T cell receptor beta chain was profiled in a study of T cells in tuberculosis. As for the study in general: In South Africa, adults with active tuberculosis were compared with IGRA-negative and latently infected IGRA-positive adolescents.

Using immunoSEQ multiplex PCR, the repertoire was profiled, and TCRdb retains in-frame clones only, with some absent. The table lists 30,000 to 35,000 clones, roughly 92% of them singletons. Germline assignment: CDR1 SEHNR and CDR2 FQNEAQ (reference sequence). With 2 bases removed from V and 4 bases from J, the gap between germline ends came to 14 bases. The CDR3 has 15 amino acids. Adolescents were screened for latent TB by skin test and IGRA. The sequence was collected from a donor aged 10 to 29 with latent tuberculosis or without tuberculosis infection. The sequencing sample was made of PBMCs. The chain recombines TRBV7-9 with TRBJ1-2; D gene ambiguous. CDR3 nucleotides: TGTGCCAGCAGCTTATCGGCGGTAGTCCGCTATGGCTACACCTTC. It encodes CASSLSAVVRYGYTF.